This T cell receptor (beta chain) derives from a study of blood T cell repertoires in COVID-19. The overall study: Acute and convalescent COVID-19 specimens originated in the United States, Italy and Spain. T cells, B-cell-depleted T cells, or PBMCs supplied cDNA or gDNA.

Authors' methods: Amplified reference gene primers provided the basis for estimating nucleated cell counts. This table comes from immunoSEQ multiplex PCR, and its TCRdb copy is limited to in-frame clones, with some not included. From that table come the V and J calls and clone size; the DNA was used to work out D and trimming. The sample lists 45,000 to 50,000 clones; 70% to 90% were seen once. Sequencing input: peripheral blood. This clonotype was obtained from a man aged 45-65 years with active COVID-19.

The CDR3 sequence: CASRLDTDSELFF. The CDR3 DNA follows: TGTGCCAGTAGGTTGGACACCGACTCGGAGCTGTTTTTT. The rearrangement links TRBV19 to TRBJ2-2, with D possibly TRBD1 on 5 matching bases. The CDR3 spans 13 residues. From germline, CDR1 is LNHDA and CDR2 SQIVND (reference sequence). V gave up 6 bases and J gave up 10 bases, with 15 bases separating them.